This T cell receptor beta chain was identified in a study of T cell clonotyping in hematopoietic cell transplantation. Sequencing was performed with immunoSEQ multiplex PCR; in TCRdb, only in-frame clones are kept and a portion is missing. The table shows tens of thousands of clones, with roughly 85% occurring only once. This clone appeared once. Antigen unknown. The CDR3 is 13 residues long. Germline V gene lookup returns CDR1 MNHEY and CDR2 SVGAGI. The trim removed 7 bases at V and 7 bases at J, leaving 6 bases unmatched. Findings and caveats of the study: Pathologically expanded recipient clonotypes increased progressively from day 30 to day 180 as diversity fell. Without cell sorting, CD4 versus CD8 contributions remain unresolved. Broader posttransplant TCR repertoire diversity was predicted by graft donor and pretransplant recipient Inverse Simpson Index values.

This sample's time point: recipient sample about 28 days before transplant, after cytoreduction. Recipient blood drawn about 28 days pretransplant and days 30, 100, 180 after. The V and J genes are TRBV6-5 and TRBJ1-2, with 10 bases lining up with TRBD1. This receptor was taken from a man aged 60 to 75 with acute myeloid leukemia. Some clones in this sample may be carry-over from other donors' samples. The sequencing here drew on peripheral blood mononuclear cells, taken before stem cell transplant. The CDR3, as DNA: TGTGCCAGCACCAGACAGGGGGCCGGTGGCTACACCTTC. This codes for CASTRQGAGGYTF.